The 16 T cell receptor beta chains below come from one sample, sequenced in a study of cytomegalovirus exposure and HLA in healthy donors. Primers: 60 Vbeta forward and 13 Jbeta reverse. Clones were read by immunoSEQ multiplex PCR, and TCRdb kept only the in-frame ones, dropping some. The sample gives under 200,000 clones, 55% to 80% of which show up once; 4% to 5.5% is in the top ten. Sequenced input: PBMCs. Receptors originate from a woman aged 18-29 years in good health and CMV-seropositive.

The gene calls are TRBV27 and TRBJ1-2; TRBD1 matches at 10 bases. CDR3 length: 16 amino acids. Germline values: CDR1 MNHEY, CDR2 SMNVEV (reference sequence). The junction had 16 bases not matched to a gene; V was cut back by 10 bases and J by 5 bases. The CDR3 DNA reads TGTGCCACTTCCCCGGGACAGGGGCTACCTCTGTATGGCTACACCTTC. Amino acids: CATSPGQGLPLYGYTF.

The gene calls are TRBV13 and TRBJ1-2; no clear D gene. CDR3 length equals 9 residues. Germline V gene lookup returns CDR1 PRHDT and CDR2 FYEKMQ (reference sequence). Trimming took off 10 bases at V and 8 bases at J, with 8 bases between the two ends. CDR3 protein: CATPEGYTF. The CDR3 nucleotides read TGTGCCACCCCAGAAGGCTACACCTTC.

The chain employs TRBV29-1 and TRBJ2-7; TRBD1 agrees at 7 bases. Per the germline V gene, CDR1 is SQVTM and CDR2 is ANQGSEA. The V and J ends lost 7 bases and 5 bases, in that order; junction bases with no gene match: 11. This CDR3 is built from 13 residues. CDR3 in DNA: TGCAGCGCCGGGACAGATCCCTTCCACGAGCAGTACTTC. Its translation: CSAGTDPFHEQYF.

This clone was observed a few times. This chain connects TRBV7-9 to TRBJ2-5; D unresolved. Germline V gives CDR1 SEHNR, CDR2 FQNEAQ (reference sequence). This CDR3 has 15 residues. V shed 1 base and J shed 2 bases, with 11 bases lying between them. The CDR3 nucleotides are TGTGCCAGCAGCTTAGACCACGCGGAGCAAGAGACCCAGTACTTC. Its translation is CASSLDHAEQETQYF.

This clone was observed a few times. The rearrangement uses TRBV25-1 and TRBJ2-1, with TRBD2 matching over 8 bases. Germline V gene sequence: CDR1 MGHDK, CDR2 SYGVNS. The length of the CDR3 is 14 residues. After removal of 2 bases from V and 12 bases from J, the junction contained 9 bases not matched to a gene. The CDR3 bases are TGTGCCAGCAGTGAAAGAGGGACTAGTCGAGGGCAGTTCTTC. Protein product: CASSERGTSRGQFF.

J is TRBJ1-1 and V is TRBV7-9; 9 nucleotides match TRBD1. Trimming removed 1 base from V and 4 bases from J; junction bases left unmatched: 7. The CDR3 length is 16 residues. CDR1 SEHNR and CDR2 FQNEAQ come from the germline V gene (reference sequence). The CDR3 sequence: CASSLGTGVIPTEAFF. CDR3 nucleotides: TGTGCCAGCAGCTTAGGGACAGGGGTGATCCCCACTGAAGCTTTCTTT.

This clone turned up a few times. The chain recombines TRBV11-2 with TRBJ2-5, with D perhaps matching TRBD2 (6 bases). With 6 bases removed from V and 3 bases from J, the gap between germline ends came to 14 bases. In germline, CDR1 is SGHAT, CDR2 FQNNGV. CDR3 length: 14 amino acids. The CDR3 reads CASSTSGGEETQYF. The CDR3 coding sequence is TGTGCCAGCAGTACCTCCGGCGGGGAAGAGACCCAGTACTTC.

The CDR3 loop reads CASSQVNLGETQYF. The DNA for the CDR3 is TGCGCCAGCAGCCAAGTTAACCTAGGAGAGACCCAGTACTTC. The chain carries TRBV4-1 and TRBJ2-5; no clear D gene. The CDR3 loop spans 14 amino acids. Trimming removed 1 base from V and 4 bases from J, with 10 bases in between. Germline V gene data show CDR1 as MGHRA and CDR2 as YSYEKL.

The chain uses TRBV10-2 and TRBJ1-4; no firm D call. Deletions cut 6 bases from V and 4 bases from J, with 15 bases between. This CDR3 has 15 amino acids. Germline V gene sequence: CDR1 WSHSY, CDR2 SAAADI. CDR3 DNA: TGCGCCAGCAGGGAGACACAGACAAGTAATGAAAAACTGTTTTTT. It yields the protein CASRETQTSNEKLFF.

V and J are TRBV29-1 and TRBJ1-2; 7 bases map to TRBD1. CDR1 is SQVTM, CDR2 ANQGSEA, per germline. V shed 4 bases, J shed 3 bases, and the junction held 2 bases outside the gene matches. This CDR3 is 12 amino acids long. The CDR3 sequence is CSVGQGYYGYTF. CDR3 coding DNA: TGCAGCGTTGGACAGGGATACTATGGCTACACCTTC. Full variable domain (remainder filled in from reference TRBV29-1 and TRBJ1-2): SAVISQKPSRDICQRGTSLTIQCQVDSQVTMMFWYRQQPGQSLTLIATANQGSEATYESGFVIDKFPISRPNLTFSTLTVSNMSPEDSSIYLCSVGQGYYGYTFGSGTRLTVV.

The chain couples TRBV5-1 to TRBJ2-1; 11 positions match TRBD2. J gave up 11 bases and V 5 bases, and 15 bases lay outside the gene matches. The CDR3 loop spans 16 amino acids. Per germline, CDR1 SGHRS and CDR2 YFSETQ. The CDR3 nucleotides read TGCGCCAGCAGAAGTCTAGCGGGGGGTATGGCTAGGAAGCAGTTCTTC. The encoded protein is CASRSLAGGMARKQFF. Looking up the rest from reference TRBV5-1 and TRBJ2-1 gives the full variable domain: KAGVTQTPRYLIKTRGQQVTLSCSPISGHRSVSWYQQTPGQGLQFLFEYFSETQRNKGNFPGRFSGRQFSNSRSEMNVSTLELGDSALYLCASRSLAGGMARKQFFGPGTRLTVL.

The V and J genes are TRBV5-1 and TRBJ1-3; D is unresolved. The V gene lost 0 bases and the J gene lost 0 bases, with 10 bases spanning the gap. Per the germline V gene, CDR1 is SGHRS and CDR2 is YFSETQ. The CDR3 loop spans 16 amino acids. CDR3 sequence reads: CASSLAAGVSGNTIYF. The CDR3 DNA sequence: TGCGCCAGCAGCTTGGCCGCCGGGGTCTCTGGAAACACCATATATTTT.

The chain couples TRBV6-1 to TRBJ2-1; 7 nucleotides agree with TRBD2. Germline-derived CDR1 and CDR2 are MNHNS and SASEGT. Trimming removed 2 bases from V and 4 bases from J; junction bases left unmatched: 8. This CDR3 is 16 amino acids long. CDR3: CASSEPSAGHYNEQFF. As DNA, the CDR3 is TGTGCCAGCAGTGAACCCTCAGCGGGGCATTACAATGAGCAGTTCTTC.

The CDR3 reads CASSLTGYTEAFF. CDR3 DNA: TGTGCCAGCAGCCTAACAGGGTACACTGAAGCTTTCTTT. The chain links TRBV7-2 to TRBJ1-1; maybe TRBD1 (6 bases). Trimming stripped 5 bases from V and 3 bases from J, with 10 bases between. This CDR3 is built from 13 residues. Germline V gene data show CDR1 as SGHTA and CDR2 as FQGNSA. The full variable domain, with the rest looked up from reference TRBV7-2 and TRBJ1-1, is GAGVSQSPSNKVTEKGKDVELRCDPISGHTALYWYRQSLGQGLEFLIYFQGNSAPDKSGLPSDRFSAERTGGSVSTLTIQRTQQEDSAVYLCASSLTGYTEAFFGQGTRLTVV.

The chain carries TRBV11-2 and TRBJ2-3; 12 nucleotides align to TRBD2. Germline V gene data show CDR1 as SGHAT and CDR2 as FQNNGV. This CDR3 comprises 16 residues. Trimming cost V 5 bases and J 1 base; bases outside gene matches: 4. DNA for the CDR3: TGTGCCAGCAGCCGACTAGCGGGGGCCGGCACAGATACGCAGTATTTT. Amino acid sequence: CASSRLAGAGTDTQYF.

The rearrangement uses TRBV4-2 and TRBJ1-6, with D perhaps TRBD1 (6 bases). This CDR3 comprises 15 residues. Trimming stripped 2 bases from V and 7 bases from J, with 12 bases between. Germline assignment: CDR1 LGHNA and CDR2 YNFKEQ. CDR3 DNA sequence: TGTGCCAGCAGCCAATCCGGGACACCGAATTCACCCCTCCACTTT. The encoded protein is CASSQSGTPNSPLHF.